This record covers a single TCR beta chain. TCRdb processed the 5' RACE reads anew with MiXCR; each CDR3 protein has one entry. The sample lists about 470,000 distinct CDR3 sequences; 20% to 25% were seen once. Germline loops: CDR1 SGHAT, CDR2 FQNNGV. Trimming removed 6 bases at V and 8 bases at J, with 25 bases between. This CDR3 is built from 16 residues. These data originate in a study of identical twins. Separately, the same data were catalogued under a study of T cells expressing NK-cell markers. From that paper: Sorted CD3+CD56+NKG2C+, CD3+CD56+NKG2C- and CD3+CD56-NKG2C+ T cells provided the TCR beta repertoires. As a fraction of CD8+ T cells, dominant NKG2C+ clonotypes reached about 1.0-7.5% in six donors.

J is TRBJ1-1 and V is TRBV11-2, with TRBD1 as a possible D gene (5 bases). The sequence was collected from a woman younger than 35 in good health. Sequenced: CD4+ T cells sorted from blood. In DNA form, the CDR3 reads TGTGCCAGCAGTGATCGGACACCGGCCGAAGCCGAAGAAGCTTTCTTT. Translation gives CASSDRTPAEAEEAFF.